This is a list of T cell receptor beta chains from one sample in a study of blood T cell repertoires in COVID-19. The protocol was immunoSEQ multiplex PCR, while the TCRdb copy is restricted to in-frame clones and leaves out a portion. Among a few hundred thousand clones listed, approximately 87% were seen once. Sample: peripheral blood. These receptors originate from a woman between 50 and 59 years old who had recovered from COVID-19. Each CDR3 is given with its conserved first and last residue. Each record gives: V gene, J gene, D gene, clone size, CDR3 DNA, CDR3 protein. The D gene is left open where the match is weak. The size entry is marked missing in some rows and otherwise reads once, few, many or a size class.

>TRBV5-6|TRBJ1-5|NA|NA
TGTGCCAGCAGCGACTCACGGGGAATGGATCAGCCCCAGCATTTT
CASSDSRGMDQPQHF
>TRBV5-1|TRBJ2-4|NA|NA
TGCGCCAGCAGCTTGGGTGGCGGTGAGCTAGCCAAAAACATTCAGTACTTC
CASSLGGGELAKNIQYF
>TRBV3-1/TRBV3-2|TRBJ1-1|NA|NA
TGTGCCAGCAGCCGCGGCCGGGACACTGAAGCTTTCTTT
CASSRGRDTEAFF
>TRBV18|TRBJ2-3|NA|once
TGTGCCAGCTCGCCGCTCCCAACCTCCGGGACTAGCACAGATACGCAGTATTTT
CASSPLPTSGTSTDTQYF
>TRBV21-1|TRBJ2-7|NA|NA
TGTGCCAGCAGCACTCCCGGGGAGCACGAGCAGTACTTC
CASSTPGEHEQYF
>TRBV19|TRBJ2-1|NA|NA
TGTGCCAGTAAGAGAAGGGGCAATGAGCAGTTCTTC
CASKRRGNEQFF
>TRBV19|TRBJ1-2|NA|NA
TGTGCCAGTAGTGCCCCCGCGCCGAACTATGGCTACACCTTC
CASSAPAPNYGYTF
>TRBV27|TRBJ1-6|NA|NA
TGTGCCAGCAGTTCAACAGGGCTAAGGTCACCCCTCCACTTT
CASSSTGLRSPLHF
>TRBV29-1|TRBJ2-3|TRBD2|NA
TGCAGCGCATTGGGACTAACCACAGATACGCAGTATTTT
CSALGLTTDTQYF
>TRBV7-2|TRBJ2-7|TRBD1|once
TGTGCCAGCAGCTCCGGGACAGAAAAAAACCCTTACGAGCAGTACTTC
CASSSGTEKNPYEQYF
>TRBV7-2|TRBJ2-5|TRBD2|NA
TGTGCCAGCAGAACGACTAGCACCCAAGAGACCCAGTACTTC
CASRTTSTQETQYF
>TRBV6-2/TRBV6-3|TRBJ2-2|NA|NA
TGTGCCAGCAGTTACCCCACTAGTGGGGAGATCCGAACCGGGGAGCTGTTTTTT
CASSYPTSGEIRTGELFF
>TRBV28|TRBJ2-7|NA|once
TGTGCCAGCACTCAGTACAGGGTCCCCTACGAGCAGTACTTC
CASTQYRVPYEQYF
>TRBV2|TRBJ1-1|NA|NA
TGTGCCAGCATGTATGAGGGTTGGGCGAACACTGAAGCTTTCTTT
CASMYEGWANTEAFF
>TRBV4-3|TRBJ2-3|NA|once
TGCGCCAGCAGCCTAGCGGTCGGGGCAGATACGCAGTATTTT
CASSLAVGADTQYF
>TRBV24-1|TRBJ2-7|NA|NA
TGTGCCACCAGTGATTCGCGGACTACGTACGAGCAGTACTTC
CATSDSRTTYEQYF
>TRBV13|TRBJ1-4|TRBD1|NA
TGTGCCAGCAGCCGGGGACAGCCAAATGAAAAACTGTTTTTT
CASSRGQPNEKLFF
>TRBV5-1|TRBJ1-2|TRBD1|NA
TGCGCCAGCAGCCCCGGACAGGGGGATGTCTATGGCTACACCTTC
CASSPGQGDVYGYTF
>TRBV10-3|TRBJ2-1|TRBD2|NA
TGTGCCATCAGTGATGCGGGCCTAGCGGGACTAAACCAGTTCTTC
CAISDAGLAGLNQFF
>TRBV4-1|TRBJ2-7|TRBD2|NA
TGCGCCAGCAGCCAAGAAGGGAGCGGTGCCGGGACTAGCGGGGGGGAATACGAGCAGTACTTC
CASSQEGSGAGTSGGEYEQYF
>TRBV19|TRBJ2-2|NA|NA
TGTGCCAGTAGTGTGACAGGACGGGCTTCGAACACCGGGGAGCTGTTTTTT
CASSVTGRASNTGELFF
>TRBV27|TRBJ1-6|NA|NA
TGTGCCAGCAGGTCCACAGTGGGCTCACCCCTCCACTTT
CASRSTVGSPLHF
>TRBV5-4|TRBJ2-3|NA|NA
TGTGCCAGCAGCCCCACGTGGGAGGTGGTGTTGGGAGATACGCAGTATTTT
CASSPTWEVVLGDTQYF
>TRBV3-1/TRBV3-2|TRBJ1-1|NA|NA
TGTGCCAGCAGCCAAGGAGGGGGTACTGAAGCTTTCTTT
CASSQGGGTEAFF
>TRBV19|TRBJ1-2|TRBD1|NA
TGTGCCAGTAGTATCGACAGGGGAAGTTATGGCTACACCTTC
CASSIDRGSYGYTF
>TRBV9|TRBJ1-2|TRBD1|NA
TGTGCCAGCAGCCCACCGGGACAGAGAAACTATGGCTACACCTTC
CASSPPGQRNYGYTF
>TRBV5-1|TRBJ2-3|NA|NA
TGCGCCAGCAGCTTGGTGGGGGGTTTATTTCTGGGAGATACGCAGTATTTT
CASSLVGGLFLGDTQYF
>TRBV5-6|TRBJ2-7|NA|NA
TGTGCCGGCCTCTACGAGCAGTACTTC
CAGLYEQYF
>TRBV11-3|TRBJ2-2|NA|NA
TGTGCCAGCAGCTTAGGAGGTCCCGGGGAGCTGTTTTTT
CASSLGGPGELFF
>TRBV4-1|TRBJ1-4|NA|NA
TGCGCCAGCAGCCAAGAAGATGGGGGGGGGTCTAAACTGTTTTTT
CASSQEDGGGSKLFF
>TRBV6-5|TRBJ1-1|NA|NA
TGTGCCAGCAGTTACTTCGGTCCGAAGAGCACTGAAGCTTTCTTT
CASSYFGPKSTEAFF
>TRBV14|TRBJ2-7|NA|NA
TGTGCCAGCAGCCCACGGCAGGGGTCCCACGAGCAGTACTTC
CASSPRQGSHEQYF
>TRBV6-2/TRBV6-3|TRBJ1-2|NA|NA
TGTGCCAGCAGTTACGGCGGGAGAAGGGCGACCTATGGCTACACCTTC
CASSYGGRRATYGYTF
>TRBV28|TRBJ2-3|TRBD2|NA
TGTGCCAGCAGTTTCGCGTGGCCTAGCGGGGGGTATAGCACAGATACGCAGTATTTT
CASSFAWPSGGYSTDTQYF
>TRBV12-3/TRBV12-4|TRBJ1-1|NA|NA
TGTGCCAGCAGTTTAAATCGGAACACTGAAGCTTTCTTT
CASSLNRNTEAFF
>TRBV6-5|TRBJ2-1|TRBD1|NA
TGTGCCAGCAGTTACGGGACAGGCGACAATGAGCAGTTCTTC
CASSYGTGDNEQFF
>TRBV28|TRBJ1-2|NA|NA
TGTGCCAGCCGACCCGGGGGGGGGTATGGCTACACCTTC
CASRPGGGYGYTF
>TRBV7-9|TRBJ2-5|TRBD2|NA
TGTGCCAGCAGCCCTAGGGGTTTTGGCGGACTAGCGGGATGGGAGACCCAGTACTTC
CASSPRGFGGLAGWETQYF
>TRBV4-2|TRBJ1-5|TRBD1|few
TGTGCCAGCAGCCTGACAGGGGGTAATCAGCCCCAGCATTTT
CASSLTGGNQPQHF
>TRBV3-1/TRBV3-2|TRBJ2-2|NA|NA
TGTGCCAGCAGCCAAGTTCCCAGGAACACCGGGGAGCTGTTTTTT
CASSQVPRNTGELFF
>TRBV11-2|TRBJ2-1|NA|NA
TGTGCCAGCAGCTTAGAATCGGGAGAAACCTACAATGAGCAGTTCTTC
CASSLESGETYNEQFF
>TRBV14|TRBJ2-1|TRBD1|NA
TGTGCCAGCAGCATACGTCAGGGGGCTCATGAGCAGTTCTTC
CASSIRQGAHEQFF